One and the same sample provided the 4 T cell receptor beta chains below, sequenced in a study of shared clonotypes between healthy human individuals. Using immunoSEQ multiplex PCR, the repertoire was profiled, and TCRdb retains in-frame clones only, with some absent. The table has hundreds of thousands of clones, about 95% seen once. CD45RO-negative CD8 cells positively selected for CCR7 made up the naive population, which excluded terminally differentiated effector memory CD45RA+ cells. The sample was naive CD8+ T cells sorted from blood. These receptors were obtained from a woman between 25 and 40 years old in good health.

V is TRBV13 and J is TRBJ2-7, with a tentative D call TRBD2 (6 bases). CDR1 PRHDT and CDR2 FYEKMQ come from the germline V gene (reference sequence). The V and J ends lost 1 base and 3 bases respectively, with 13 bases between them. The CDR3 extends over 15 amino acids. CDR3 in DNA: TGTGCCAGCAGCTTAGAGGGGTCGGGAGTCTACGAGCAGTACTTC. This gives the protein CASSLEGSGVYEQYF.

The V call is TRBV6-5, the J call TRBJ2-7; the match to TRBD2 covers 8 bases. The CDR3 is made up of 15 amino acids. With 5 bases clipped from V and 2 bases from J, the junction kept 8 bases outside the gene matches. The germline CDR1 and CDR2 sequences are MNHEY and SVGAGI. CDR3 sequence: CASSHHSGTAYEQYF. CDR3 DNA: TGTGCCAGCAGTCACCATAGCGGGACTGCCTACGAGCAGTACTTC.

CDR3 DNA: TGTGCCAGCAGTTACTCGGGCGTCGGGGATACGCAGTATTTT. Encoded protein: CASSYSGVGDTQYF. The chain uses TRBV6-6 and TRBJ2-3; no clear D gene. CDR3 size: 14 residues. V was cut by 0 bases and J by 6 bases, with 10 bases left in between. Looked up from germline, CDR1 is MNHNY and CDR2 is SVGAGI (reference sequence).

The chain links TRBV5-6 to TRBJ2-3, with TRBD2 matching over 10 bases. The germline CDR1 and CDR2 sequences are SGHDT and YYEEEE. The V segment lost 0 bases and the J segment 5 bases; nucleotides outside the gene matches: 6. The CDR3 is 16 residues long. CDR3 amino acids: CASSLALAGDLDTQYF. The CDR3 DNA is TGTGCCAGCAGCTTGGCCCTAGCGGGAGATTTAGATACGCAGTATTTT.